Detailed here is one T cell receptor beta chain. This clonotype was counted between two and nine times. No antigen is known for it. There are no base qualities to consult, and no much larger clone falls within one base. These data are taken from a study of identical twins (dated by TCRdb to the mid-2010s). With respect to the entire study: The study deep-sequenced TCR alpha and beta repertoires from monozygotic twins, unrelated adults of various ages and cord blood to test whether fetal clonotypes persist. To rule out contamination, the twin experiments were replicated at different times with different library preparation protocols. The paper as a whole reports these results and caveats: In monozygotic twins, out-of-frame TCR alpha sharing was systematically underestimated by recombination models, although the models agreed with sharing between unrelated individuals. The excess sharing between twins in beta out-of-frame sequences was weaker because fewer shared sequences reduced the signal-to-noise ratio. Compared with coincidental sharing between unrelated individuals, out-of-frame TCR alpha sequences shared between twins showed an excess of sequences with low generation probability. Invariant T cells such as MAIT and iNKT could partly confound zero-insertion analyses, although diverse VJ usage argued against such confounding for most clonotypes. Abundant cord blood beta clonotypes carried fewer insertions; young adult naive repertoires showed a weaker similar trend, while memory repertoires showed none. Because the same donors could not be followed over many years, conclusions were based on cross-sectional statistical analysis.

V is shortened by 2 bases, J by 4 bases, and the region joining them spans 15 bases. CDR1 is given as MNHEY and CDR2 as SVGAGI, both from the germline V gene. The CDR3 spans 16 residues, from the cysteine through the phenylalanine. Only the CDR3 portion is preserved as DNA: 48 bases, with reading frame beginning at the first base. Library prep was done by 5' RACE. Sequencing relied on an Illumina HiSeq 2000. Template switching introduced a universal primer binding site; the final cDNA contained a unique molecular identifier, enabling accurate counting of TCR cDNA molecules. Specific primers in the conserved constant-segment region were used to synthesize first-strand cDNA for TCR alpha and beta chains. To control for contamination, every cDNA library was double barcoded, receiving both a SMART-Mk sample barcode and Illumina barcodes. TruSeq adapter sequences, together with Illumina sample barcodes, were added in two successive PCR steps. The TCR alpha and beta cDNA libraries were sequenced on the Illumina HiSeq platform using custom primers. As for the authors' bioinformatics: Unique molecular identifiers were extracted from raw reads with MiGEC, and CDR3 positions were determined with MiXCR. For each individual, recombination models were inferred using an EM algorithm with the repgenHMM and IGoR tools. The tcR package in R was used for shared clonotype analysis, with sharing normalized by the product of cloneset sizes. Out-of-frame nonproductive sequences were analyzed to study raw recombination free of thymic and clonal selection effects. TCRdb trimmed the raw reads at Q25, called clones with MiXCR and kept productive beta chains. Rows are unified per CDR3 protein, each entry keeping the most common DNA and genes. For this entry, the V and J calls and clone size follow TCRdb and not the study's own pipeline. The sample includes about 730,000 distinct CDR3 sequences, with less than 25% observed a single time. The top ten constitute over 4% of the sample.

Every donor in the study was a healthy Caucasian. The twin cohort comprised three pairs of female monozygotic twins, all aged roughly 18 to 30 years. RNA for TCR libraries was isolated from peripheral blood mononuclear cells. These data are also associated with another study on T cells expressing NK-cell markers. The second paper states: Three sorted T-cell subsets (CD3+CD56+NKG2C+, CD3+CD56+NKG2C- and CD3+CD56-NKG2C+) from about 8 donors had their TCR beta-chain repertoires profiled. Among the eight sequenced donors, seven were HCMV-seropositive and one was HCMV-seronegative. In several experiments an anti-gammadeltaTCR antibody was added to restrict sorting to alphabetaTCR-expressing T cells. For about 6 donors, the dominant CD3+CD56+NKG2C+ clonotypes were among the top 10 CD8+ clonotypes and accounted for about 1.0-8% of CD8+ T cells. Those dominant clonotypes were again the most abundant among CD3+CD56-NKG2C+ cells in a handful of donors, at about 25-65%. Whether the expanded NKG2C-expressing T cell clones were specific for HCMV antigens was left unclear. The study sequenced eight donors, all healthy volunteers chosen at random: three men and five women. HCMV serostatus was determined by detecting HCMV-specific IgG in serum with a commercial ELISA kit. For more than five donors, bulk peripheral blood T-cell repertoires were additionally sequenced from unsorted PBMC. Reads were demultiplexed and grouped by UMI with MIGEC, and clonotypes were assembled and quantified with MiTCR. To exclude erroneous sequences, any TCR cDNA sequence not supported by at least two reads was discarded. The tcR package was used for downstream repertoire analysis, and clonotypes were matched across fractions by CDR3 nucleotide sequence plus V segment. Antigen specificity was annotated against VDJdb with VDJmatch, allowing one amino acid substitution in CDR3.

The source of this sequence is a woman between 18 and 29 years old in good health. The sequence is built from TRBV6-5 and TRBJ2-1; the D gene remains uncertain. Sequenced: PBMCs. The CDR3 region has the sequence CASSYPEGRSYNEQFF. The base sequence is TGTGCCAGCAGTTACCCAGAAGGACGGTCATACAATGAGCAGTTCTTC.